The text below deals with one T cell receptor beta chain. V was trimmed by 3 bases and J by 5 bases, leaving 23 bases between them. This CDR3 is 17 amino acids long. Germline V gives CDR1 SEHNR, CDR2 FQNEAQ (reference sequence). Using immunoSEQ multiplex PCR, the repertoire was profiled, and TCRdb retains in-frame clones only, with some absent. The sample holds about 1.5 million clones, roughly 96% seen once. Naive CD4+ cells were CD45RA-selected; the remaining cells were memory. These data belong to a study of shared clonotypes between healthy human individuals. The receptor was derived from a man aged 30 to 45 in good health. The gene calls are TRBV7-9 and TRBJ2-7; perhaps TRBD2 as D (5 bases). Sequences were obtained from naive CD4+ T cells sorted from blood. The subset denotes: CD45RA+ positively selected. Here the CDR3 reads CASSFVPPGYSPHEQYF. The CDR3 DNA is TGTGCCAGCAGCTTTGTGCCACCGGGATACAGCCCCCACGAGCAGTACTTC.